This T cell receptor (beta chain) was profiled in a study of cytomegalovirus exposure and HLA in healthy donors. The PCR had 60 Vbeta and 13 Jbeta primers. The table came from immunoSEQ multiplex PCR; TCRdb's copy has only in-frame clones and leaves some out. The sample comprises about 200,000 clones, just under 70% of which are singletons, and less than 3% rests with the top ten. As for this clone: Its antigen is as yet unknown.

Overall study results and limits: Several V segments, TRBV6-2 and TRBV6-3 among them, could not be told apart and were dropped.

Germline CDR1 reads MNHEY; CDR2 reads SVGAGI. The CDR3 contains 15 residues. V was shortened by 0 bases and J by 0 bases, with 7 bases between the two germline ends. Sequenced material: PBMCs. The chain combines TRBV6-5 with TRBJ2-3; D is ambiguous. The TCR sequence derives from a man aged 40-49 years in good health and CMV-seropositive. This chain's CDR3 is CASSYSRGSTDTQYF. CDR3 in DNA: TGTGCCAGCAGTTACTCGAGAGGTAGCACAGATACGCAGTATTTT.